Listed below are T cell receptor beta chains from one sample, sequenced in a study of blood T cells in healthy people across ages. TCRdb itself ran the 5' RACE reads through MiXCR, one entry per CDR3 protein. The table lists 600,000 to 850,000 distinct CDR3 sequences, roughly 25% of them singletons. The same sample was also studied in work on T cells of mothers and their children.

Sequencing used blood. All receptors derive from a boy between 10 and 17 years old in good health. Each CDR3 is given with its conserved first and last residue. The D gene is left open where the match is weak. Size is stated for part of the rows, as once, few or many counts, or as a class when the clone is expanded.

CDR3: CASSLGPGDYEQYF
DNA: TGTGCCAGCAGCTTAGGCCCCGGGGACTACGAGCAGTACTTC
J: TRBJ2-7
size: NA
V: TRBV13
D: NA
length: 14

CDR3: CASAVRGAGIHEQYF
DNA: TGTGCCAGCGCCGTCAGGGGCGCAGGTATTCACGAGCAGTACTTC
J: TRBJ2-7
size: NA
V: TRBV27
D: NA
length: 15

CDR3: CASSLERAAAYEQYF
DNA: TGTGCCAGCAGCTTGGAACGGGCAGCAGCCTACGAGCAGTACTTC
J: TRBJ2-7
size: NA
V: TRBV5-7
D: NA
length: 15

CDR3: CASSHTGGSYEQYF
DNA: TGTGCCAGCAGCCATACCGGGGGGAGCTACGAGCAGTACTTC
J: TRBJ2-7
size: NA
V: TRBV27
D: TRBD2
length: 14

CDR3: CASVPGQGLGGLSTEAFF
DNA: TGTGCTAGTGTTCCGGGACAGGGTCTCGGGGGCCTATCCACTGAAGCTTTCTTT
J: TRBJ1-1
size: NA
V: TRBV12-5
D: TRBD1
length: 18

CDR3: CATSRDRTGQRDGYTF
DNA: TGTGCCACCAGCAGAGATCGGACAGGGCAGAGGGATGGCTACACCTTC
J: TRBJ1-2
size: NA
V: TRBV15
D: TRBD1
length: 16

CDR3: CSVEWAEETQYF
DNA: TGCAGCGTTGAGTGGGCAGAAGAGACCCAGTACTTC
J: TRBJ2-5
size: few
V: TRBV29-1
D: NA
length: 12

CDR3: CASSQGLIYAGESEAFF
DNA: TGCGCCAGCAGCCAGGGTTTGATCTACGCAGGGGAAAGTGAAGCTTTCTTT
J: TRBJ1-1
size: NA
V: TRBV4-1
D: NA
length: 17

CDR3: CSASGGQGTNYGYTF
DNA: TGCAGTGCTAGCGGAGGACAGGGAACTAACTATGGCTACACCTTC
J: TRBJ1-2
size: few
V: TRBV20-1
D: TRBD1
length: 15

CDR3: CSAWRERDNEQFF
DNA: TGCAGCGCCTGGCGGGAGAGAGACAATGAGCAGTTCTTC
J: TRBJ2-1
size: NA
V: TRBV29-1
D: TRBD2
length: 13

CDR3: CSGQQGDEQYF
DNA: TGCAGCGGACAGCAGGGAGATGAGCAGTACTTC
J: TRBJ2-7
size: NA
V: TRBV29-1
D: NA
length: 11

CDR3: CASRRLAGRNEQFF
DNA: TGTGCCAGCAGGCGGCTAGCGGGGCGCAATGAGCAGTTCTTC
J: TRBJ2-1
size: few
V: TRBV2
D: TRBD2
length: 14

CDR3: CASSPYGTLTSTYEQYF
DNA: TGTGCCAGCAGCCCATACGGGACTCTCACATCGACTTACGAGCAGTACTTC
J: TRBJ2-7
size: few
V: TRBV7-9
D: NA
length: 17

CDR3: CASSPLDRPAYEQYF
DNA: TGTGCCAGCAGTCCCTTGGACAGGCCGGCCTACGAGCAGTACTTC
J: TRBJ2-7
size: NA
V: TRBV12-3/TRBV12-4
D: TRBD1
length: 15

CDR3: CSAREPGQSNEKLFF
DNA: TGCAGTGCTAGAGAACCGGGACAGTCGAATGAAAAACTGTTTTTT
J: TRBJ1-4
size: NA
V: TRBV20-1
D: TRBD1
length: 15

CDR3: CASSSDPDRRWYF
DNA: TGTGCCAGCAGTAGTGACCCGGACAGGCGCTGGTATTTT
J: TRBJ2-3
size: few
V: TRBV28
D: TRBD1
length: 13

CDR3: CSVGPGVSYEQYF
DNA: TGCAGCGTTGGCCCTGGCGTTTCCTACGAGCAGTACTTC
J: TRBJ2-7
size: few
V: TRBV29-1
D: NA
length: 13